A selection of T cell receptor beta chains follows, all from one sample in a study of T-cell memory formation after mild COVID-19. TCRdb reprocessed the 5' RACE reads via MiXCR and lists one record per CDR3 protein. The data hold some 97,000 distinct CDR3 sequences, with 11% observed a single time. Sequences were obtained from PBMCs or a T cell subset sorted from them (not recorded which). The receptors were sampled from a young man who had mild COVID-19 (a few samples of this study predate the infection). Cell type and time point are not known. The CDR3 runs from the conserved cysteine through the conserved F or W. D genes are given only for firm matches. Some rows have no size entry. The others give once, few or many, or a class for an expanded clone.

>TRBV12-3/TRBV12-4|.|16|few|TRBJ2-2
CASSPRKLVLTGELFF
TGTGCCAGCAGTCCCCGAAAGCTAGTCCTCACCGGGGAGCTGTTTTTT
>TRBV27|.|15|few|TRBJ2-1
CASSFGGSPPNEQFF
TGTGCCAGCAGTTTTGGGGGGAGTCCCCCCAATGAGCAGTTCTTC
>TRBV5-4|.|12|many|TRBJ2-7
CASSWNSYEQYF
TGTGCCAGCAGCTGGAACTCCTACGAGCAGTACTTC
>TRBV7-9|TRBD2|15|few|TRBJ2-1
CASSRGGEGRNEQFF
TGTGCCAGCAGCCGCGGGGGGGAAGGTCGCAATGAGCAGTTCTTC
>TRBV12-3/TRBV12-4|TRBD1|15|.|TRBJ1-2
CASSPRDRVNYGYTF
TGTGCCAGCAGTCCGAGGGACAGGGTTAACTATGGCTACACCTTC
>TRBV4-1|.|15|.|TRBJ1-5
CASSEDGYSNQPQHF
TGCGCCAGCAGCGAGGACGGGTATAGCAATCAGCCCCAGCATTTT
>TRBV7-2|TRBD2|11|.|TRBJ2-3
CAARAGVAQYF
TGTGCCGCCCGAGCGGGAGTAGCGCAGTATTTT
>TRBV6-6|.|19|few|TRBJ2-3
CASSYSNRGRPGSTDTQYF
TGTGCCAGCAGTTACTCGAACCGGGGGCGCCCCGGGAGCACAGATACGCAGTATTTT
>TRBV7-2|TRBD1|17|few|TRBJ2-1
CASSLNDRGTLYDEQFF
TGTGCCAGCAGCTTAAATGACAGGGGTACCCTATACGATGAGCAGTTCTTC
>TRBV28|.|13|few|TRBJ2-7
CASTRAGTYEQYF
TGTGCCAGCACGAGGGCAGGAACCTACGAGCAGTACTTC
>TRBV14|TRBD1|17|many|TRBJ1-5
CASTDGTGRRGNQPQHF
TGTGCCAGCACCGATGGGACAGGGCGGAGAGGCAATCAGCCCCAGCATTTT
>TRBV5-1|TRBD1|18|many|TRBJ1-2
CASSLVADRGPFDYGYTF
TGCGCCAGCAGCTTGGTTGCGGACAGGGGGCCCTTCGACTATGGCTACACCTTC
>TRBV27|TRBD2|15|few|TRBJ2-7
CASSLLSGGDYEQYF
TGTGCCAGCAGTTTACTTAGCGGGGGGGACTACGAGCAGTACTTC
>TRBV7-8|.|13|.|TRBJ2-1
CASGMNPYNEQFF
TGTGCCAGCGGTATGAATCCCTACAATGAGCAGTTCTTC
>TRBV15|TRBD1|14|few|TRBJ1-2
CATSRAGQVYGYTF
TGTGCCACCAGCAGAGCGGGACAGGTGTATGGCTACACCTTC
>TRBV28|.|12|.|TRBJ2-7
CASGGRNYEQYF
TGTGCCAGCGGGGGACGGAACTACGAGCAGTACTTC
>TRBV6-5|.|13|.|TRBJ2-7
CASLPPGAYEQHF
TGTGCCAGCCTACCCCCAGGCGCCTACGAGCAGCACTTC
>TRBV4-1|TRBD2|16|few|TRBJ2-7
CASSQAGTSVSYEQYF
TGCGCCAGCAGCCAGGCCGGGACTAGCGTCTCCTACGAGCAGTACTTC
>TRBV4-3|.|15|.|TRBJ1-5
CASSQEIGSNQPQHF
TGCGCCAGCAGCCAAGAGATCGGTAGCAATCAGCCCCAGCATTTT
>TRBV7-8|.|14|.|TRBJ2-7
CASSLGQAFYEQYF
TGTGCCAGCAGCTTGGGACAAGCTTTCTACGAGCAGTACTTC
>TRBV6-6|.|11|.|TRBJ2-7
CASRDSYEQYF
TGTGCCAGCAGGGACTCGTACGAGCAGTACTTC
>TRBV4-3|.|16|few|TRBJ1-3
CASSQDSTATGNTIYF
TGCGCCAGCAGCCAAGACAGCACGGCTACTGGAAACACCATATATTTT
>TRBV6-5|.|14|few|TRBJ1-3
CASRKFGSGNTIYF
TGTGCCAGCAGAAAATTTGGCTCTGGAAACACCATATATTTT
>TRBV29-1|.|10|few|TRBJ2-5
CSGERETQYF
TGCAGCGGAGAGAGGGAGACCCAGTACTTC
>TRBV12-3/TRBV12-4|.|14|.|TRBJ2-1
CASSPRLAINEQFF
TGTGCCAGCAGCCCAAGACTGGCAATAAATGAGCAGTTCTTC
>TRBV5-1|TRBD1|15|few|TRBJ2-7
CASSWLTGGTYEQYF
TGCGCCAGCAGCTGGTTGACAGGGGGTACGTACGAGCAGTACTTC
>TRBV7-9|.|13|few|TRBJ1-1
CASSLKGGQGAFF
TGTGCCAGCAGCTTAAAGGGTGGGCAGGGTGCTTTCTTT
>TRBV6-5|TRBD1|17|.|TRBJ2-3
CASSQTWTGGPVDTQYF
TGTGCCAGCAGTCAAACTTGGACAGGGGGGCCGGTAGATACGCAGTATTTT
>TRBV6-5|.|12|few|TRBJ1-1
CASSRPSLEAFF
TGTGCCAGCAGCCGACCAAGCCTTGAAGCTTTCTTT
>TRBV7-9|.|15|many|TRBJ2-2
CASSLKQGNTGELFF
TGTGCCAGCAGCCTCAAACAGGGAAACACCGGGGAGCTGTTTTTT
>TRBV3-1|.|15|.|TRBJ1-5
CASSQEAAVGQPQHF
TGTGCCAGCAGCCAAGAAGCGGCAGTGGGTCAGCCCCAGCATTTT
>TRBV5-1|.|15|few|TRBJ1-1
CASSLAQGMGTEAFF
TGCGCCAGCAGCTTGGCCCAGGGGATGGGCACTGAAGCTTTCTTT